This record concerns one TCR beta chain sequence. There is no known antigen for this receptor. Qualities for individual bases were not recorded, and no much larger clone is one base off. Library creation used the immunoSEQ multiplex PCR assay. A mixture of 60 forward primers for TCR Vbeta segments and 13 reverse primers for TCR Jbeta segments was used in the multiplex PCR. Amplification of the CDR3 region of rearranged TCR beta genes was performed with a multiplex PCR assay on genomic DNA. The amplified TCR beta libraries were sequenced on the Illumina HiSeq System as 87-base-pair reads. The authors' analysis ran thus. Across the roughly 600 repertoires, a later analysis counted tens of millions of unique TCR beta chains, 8.5 million to 12 million of which were shared by at least two donors. Raw reads were error-corrected and collapsed into unique sequences with a nearest-neighbor algorithm that merged closely related sequences to remove PCR and sequencing errors. CDR3 sequences were aligned to IMGT reference sequences to assign V, D and J gene segments. Each retained sequence needed at least a six-nucleotide match to both a V gene segment and a J gene segment. Rearrangements were classified as productive when the CDR3 lacked stop codons and remained in frame with V and J, and all other rearrangements were classified as non-productive. Following IMGT convention, CDR3 was defined as the stretch from the second conserved V-encoded cysteine to the conserved J-encoded phenylalanine. Sequences without an unambiguous match to a single V gene segment were excluded from the earlier analysis of over 500 of the donors. In an earlier analysis of approximately 550 of the donors, V segments were called functional above 56.7% productive rearrangements and were called segregating when the between-donor standard deviation exceeded 5%. A statistical classification framework was built for diagnosing cytomegalovirus status from the catalog of TCR beta chain sequences. V and J gene assignment, in a later analysis, came from comparing TCR nucleotide sequences with IMGT/GENE-DB human TR gene sequences. A later analysis assigned CDR3 sequences and most-parsimonious VDJ recombination scenarios with the TCRdist pipeline. In a later analysis, every TCR beta chain was defined by the combination of its CDR3 amino acid sequence and its V-gene family, and reads without a unique V-gene family were dropped. A later analysis removed 600 or so highly shared, low-generation-probability nucleotide sequences to deal with suspected cross-contamination and a sequencing artifact. For each public chain, a later analysis derived a clonal expansion index from normalized ranks of inferred template counts within each repertoire. In a later analysis, generation probabilities were computed using a VDJ recombination model fitted to out-of-frame rearrangements, and the results were checked against IGoR. In a later analysis, hypergeometric tests were used to score TCR-TCR, TCR-HLA and TCR-CMV co-occurrence, with a repertoire-size bias correction applied to TCR pairs. In a later analysis, false discovery rates were estimated by permuting HLA or CMV assignments 20 times. In a later analysis, co-occurring TCRs were grouped using DBSCAN, and TCRdist sequence similarity was added for clustering within HLA-allele-positive subsets. Repertoires with fewer than 30,000 or more than 120,000 public chains, plus five repertoires with anomalous nucleotide sharing, were excluded from co-occurrence clustering. TCRdb took this table from immuneACCESS and kept in-frame rearrangements with V and J called. Such tables lack part of the clones; where checked against another copy, unresolved V genes explain under half of the gap, and the rest is unexplained. V and J calls and clone size come straight from that table; D and trimming were deduced from the DNA. Counted in this sample were 40,000 to 55,000 clones; around 73% of them appeared once. The ten biggest clones cover around 3.3% of the sample.

This entry belongs to a study of cytomegalovirus exposure and HLA in healthy donors (dated by TCRdb to 2016 to 2017). With regard to the full study: An earlier analysis of approximately 600 of the donors reported about 250 Gb of sequence data and roughly 100 million unique TCR beta sequences from 190 million or so T cells. An early release that covered fewer than 800 HLA-typed donors contained approximately 300 gigabases of sequencing data and 85 million to 100 million unique TCR sequences. The aim of the study was to test whether cataloging public T cell receptors could identify signatures of past pathogen exposure. Donor age, sex, ethnicity and CMV serostatus were collected together with the repertoire data. The genetic ancestry cluster associated with self-reported Caucasian donors included 80% to 90% of the roughly 400 genotyped donors. The number of typed donors differed by locus: roughly 629-640 for A, B, C, DRB1 and DQB1; 522 for DQA1; over 600 for DPA1; and some 470 for DPB1. Across 300 to 500 genotyped donors of the cohort, an average of about 220,000 unique TCR beta nucleotide sequences per donor were sequenced, and roughly a sixth of those sequences were non-productive. Besides the first cohort of around 700 subjects, a separate validation cohort made up of 90 to 150 different subjects was used. The study combined high-throughput TCR immunosequencing, statistical association of individual TCRs with disease status, and machine learning to predict cytomegalovirus infection status. Both class I and class II loci were covered by HLA typing, at four-digit resolution. An earlier analysis of approximately 630 of the donors applied high-throughput TCR beta sequencing to assess whether each TCR beta V gene segment acted as functional or pseudogenic. Rather than using new phenotypic data, the later analysis identified candidate immune exposures from TCR beta sequences and from how often those sequences occurred across donors. A later analysis re-examined previously published TCR beta repertoires from roughly 650 donors and added high-resolution HLA genotyping to investigate patterns of TCR occurrence. About five DR-DQ haplotypes were treated as single units for association and clustering because of strong linkage in the cohort. A later genetic analysis took genome-wide SNP genotypes for about 55% of the roughly 700 donors and used that subset as a discovery cohort. Every repertoire in the discovery cohort had been generated on one and the same sequencing platform. The T cell repertoires of under 750 subjects were profiled by immunosequencing and related to cytomegalovirus serostatus.

Overall study outcomes, separate from this receptor: The authors suggested that the approach could potentially be generalized to other disease states and immunological phenotypes. Compared with equally common non-associated chains, HLA-associated TCR beta chains in a later analysis were more clonally expanded and had lower generation probabilities. In a later analysis, some 17,000 TCR beta sequences were associated with specific HLA alleles at a false discovery rate of 0.05. The cohort was sequenced for TCR beta chains only, and without alpha or paired-chain data the features that could be detected were limited. A later genetic analysis reported fewer N-insertions in productive TCRs among donors in an Asian-associated ancestry cluster than the roughly 700-donor mean. Strong co-occurrence of HLA alleles, especially DR and DQ, made assigning TCR associations to individual alleles difficult. Because some donors lacked HLA typing at each locus, the association tests relied only on the typed subset. In vitro tests confirmed that a few of the cytomegalovirus-associated TCR beta chains recognize cytomegalovirus antigens. Most TCR sequences were observed very rarely across donors, whereas some public TCRs were present in many individuals. In a later analysis, the rate of TCR association differed among HLA loci, with DRB1 alleles having the most associated TCRs and HLA-C alleles having the fewest. A total of some 180 TCR beta chains were listed by the study as associated with cytomegalovirus. A later genetic analysis associated a missense DCLRE1C variant with V-gene and J-gene trimming of TCR beta chains, and an independent cohort replicated the association. A cluster of highly shared sequence variants was judged likely to be a technical artifact of the sequencing pipeline. A later analysis found that most CMV-associated TCR beta chains appeared HLA-restricted, with HLA associations seemingly driven largely by CMV exposure. A further reported finding was that TCR beta sequences accurately predicted the HLA-A and HLA-B alleles for most subjects in the first cohort. For the cohort, immune exposure information was limited to CMV serostatus. The classifier was reported to diagnose cytomegalovirus status with high specificity and sensitivity in both the original and validation cohorts. Correlated functional status among segregating V segments might be attributable to linkage disequilibrium, but an unknown experimental factor could not be ruled out. Roughly uniform sequencing depth across donors was assumed in presence/absence analyses, although this assumption may not hold. Because counts were too low, around 17 rarely observed V segments, including chromosome 9 orphons, were left out of the earlier analysis of approximately 500 of the donors. Some IMGT-functional V segments, including TRBV6-2 and TRBV6-3, could not be told apart with the 87-base-pair reads, so those segments were excluded. According to a later analysis, parvovirus B19, influenza, CMV and Epstein-Barr virus appeared linked to several top co-occurrence clusters. Broadly in line with IMGT annotations, most TCR beta V segments showed up in productive rearrangements about 87% or about 30% of the time in an earlier analysis of around 600 of the donors.

The cohort consisted of some 730 healthy bone marrow donors. All cohort members were sampled while nominally healthy, although unrecorded immune exposures were likely present. The donor tested CMV seronegative and was one of the 352 seronegative cohort members. A peripheral blood sample was provided by each donor, and peripheral blood mononuclear cells were used for TCR beta sequencing. The Qiagen DNeasy Blood Extraction Kit was used to extract genomic DNA from the blood cell samples. The CDR3 contains 11 residues, cysteine and phenylalanine counted. Here the CDR3 DNA is all that survives: 33 bases in frame from base 1. Sequences SNHLY (CDR1) and FYNNEI (CDR2) are obtained from the germline V gene. Cut back by 7 bases and 3 bases, the V and J ends lie 6 bases apart.

The chain is assembled from TRBV2 and TRBJ1-2, with no confident D gene call. This receptor was taken from a young woman in good health and CMV-seronegative. The sequencing input was PBMCs. In nucleotides, the sequence is TGTGCCAGCACCCGGGACTATGGCTACACCTTC. The encoded protein is CASTRDYGYTF.